The 14 T cell receptor beta chains given below trace back to one sample, sequenced in a study of Graves' ophthalmopathy and Graves' hyperthyroidism. The authors amplified TCR beta CDR3 regions, and they did so from RNA transcripts for repertoire sequencing. The authors performed first-round RT-PCR with HTBI primers and then a second-round multiplex PCR. TCRdb reprocessed the multiplex PCR reads with MiXCR, giving one entry per CDR3 protein. This table has about 740,000 distinct CDR3 sequences, approximately 40% appearing once. Sequencing was carried out using peripheral blood. These receptors all come from an adult man with Graves' ophthalmopathy.

At least ten counts were recorded for this clonotype. The chain links TRBV7-8 to TRBJ2-7; 8 nucleotides agree with TRBD1. Per the germline V gene, CDR1 is SGHVS and CDR2 is FQNEAQ. This CDR3 region has 13 residues. Trimming at V came to 5 bases and at J to 2 bases, leaving 2 bases not matched to a gene. In nucleotides, the CDR3 is TGTGCCAGCAGCCCGGACAGGGCCTACGAGCAGTACTTC. It translates to CASSPDRAYEQYF. Combining the CDR3 with reference TRBV7-8 and TRBJ2-7 gives the whole variable domain GAGVSQSPRYKVAKRGQDVALRCDPISGHVSLFWYQQALGQGPEFLTYFQNEAQLDKSGLPSDRFFAERPEGSVSTLKIQRTQQEDSAVYLCASSPDRAYEQYFGPGTRLTVT.

This clonotype was seen many times. The chain recombines TRBV15 with TRBJ2-7; TRBD2 aligns across 7 bases. Germline V gene sequence: CDR1 LNHNV, CDR2 YYDKDF (reference sequence). V shed 4 bases, J shed 2 bases, and the junction held 5 bases outside the gene matches. The CDR3 has 14 amino acids. The CDR3 nucleotides read TGTGCCACCAGCAAGAGCGGGGTAACCTACGAGCAGTACTTC. As protein: CATSKSGVTYEQYF.

This clonotype has a count of ten or more. J is TRBJ1-1 and V is TRBV20-1, with D perhaps matching TRBD1 (5 bases). V was shortened by 3 bases and J by 4 bases, with 15 bases between the two germline ends. The CDR3 length is 14 residues. Germline assignment: CDR1 DFQATT and CDR2 SNEGSKA (reference sequence). The chain's CDR3 is CSARQGRRSTEAFF. The CDR3, as DNA: TGCAGTGCTAGGCAGGGACGGAGGAGCACTGAAGCTTTCTTT.

This clonotype was seen a few times. Sequence at one end of the junction differs from germline and may be a read error. This rearrangement joins TRBV10-3 to TRBJ1-2; possibly TRBD1 for D (5 bases). Germline V gene data show CDR1 as ENHRY and CDR2 as SYGVKD. This CDR3 has 14 amino acids. DNA for the CDR3: TGTGCCAGCAGTAGGGACGTCTTAGGCTATGGCTACACCTTC. The encoded protein is CASSRDVLGYGYTF.

This chain uses TRBV7-2 with TRBJ2-2, with a weak D call TRBD2 (5 bases). Trimming shortened V by 6 bases and J by 2 bases, and 7 bases separated the two germline ends. Germline assignment: CDR1 SGHTA and CDR2 FQGNSA. CDR3 length: 13 residues. CDR3 sequence reads: CASREGNTGELFF. The CDR3 DNA reads as TGTGCCAGCAGAGAGGGTAACACCGGGGAGCTGTTTTTT.

The chain is built from TRBV19 and TRBJ2-7; 8 nucleotides agree with TRBD2. With 3 bases clipped from V and 0 bases from J, the junction kept 7 bases outside the gene matches. In germline, CDR1 is LNHDA, CDR2 SQIVND (reference sequence). CDR3 length: 16 residues. For the CDR3, the DNA is TGTGCCAGTAGTATCGGCGGGACTAGTGCCTCCTACGAGCAGTACTTC. Translating it yields CASSIGGTSASYEQYF.

The J gene is TRBJ2-7, the V gene TRBV10-2; D call uncertain. The V and J ends lost 6 bases and 4 bases respectively, with 16 bases between them. Per germline, CDR1 WSHSY and CDR2 SAAADI. The CDR3 sequence is 14 residues long. This CDR3 is CASSQEKRLYEQYF. The CDR3 DNA reads TGCGCCAGCAGCCAAGAAAAGAGGCTTTACGAGCAGTACTTC.

CDR3 amino acids: CASSLNQWAEAFF. For the CDR3, the DNA is TGTGCCAGCAGTTTAAATCAGTGGGCTGAAGCTTTCTTT. The chain links TRBV12-3 or TRBV12-4 to TRBJ1-1; D call uncertain. V was shortened by 2 bases and J by 6 bases, with 10 bases between the two germline ends. There are 13 residues in the CDR3.

This clonotype was detected many times. The V gene is TRBV7-2, the J gene TRBJ1-3; D is ambiguous. Trimming stripped 5 bases from V and 0 bases from J, with 8 bases between. Germline CDR1 reads SGHTA; CDR2 reads FQGNSA. There are 14 residues in the CDR3. In nucleotides, the CDR3 is TGTGCCAGCAGCCCTCAGTACTCTGGAAACACCATATATTTT. It specifies CASSPQYSGNTIYF.

The rearrangement uses TRBV7-2 and TRBJ1-6; 7 nucleotides agree with TRBD1. Losses at the gene ends were 5 bases for V and 13 bases for J; bases not matched to a gene: 5. CDR3 size: 12 residues. Germline V CDR1 and CDR2: SGHTA, FQGNSA. The CDR3 loop reads CASSPGGQPLHF. CDR3 DNA sequence: TGTGCCAGCAGCCCAGGGGGGCAGCCCCTCCACTTT.

This clonotype was observed a few times. One end of the junction fails to match germline, which may point to a read error. The V and J genes are TRBV5-6 and TRBJ1-2; TRBD1 might be the D (5 bases). CDR1 and CDR2 (germline): SGHDT, YYEEEE. This CDR3 contains 15 residues. For the CDR3, the DNA is TGTGCCAGCAGATCTTCAGGGATGGGGAACTATGGCCACACCTTC. Encoded protein: CASRSSGMGNYGHTF.

This clonotype was counted between two and nine times. This chain links TRBV20-1 with TRBJ2-7; D may be TRBD2 (6 bases). Trimming removed 3 bases at V and 10 bases at J, with 16 bases between. The CDR3 is 12 amino acids. Germline V gives CDR1 DFQATT, CDR2 SNEGSKA (reference sequence). CDR3 DNA: TGCAGTGCTAGTCCCGCAGGAGGGAGACAGTACTTC. The encoded protein is CSASPAGGRQYF.

This clonotype was found a few times. The chain links TRBV7-9 to TRBJ2-3, with a weak D call TRBD1 (6 bases). Germline V CDR1 and CDR2: SEHNR, FQNEAQ (reference sequence). The germline V and J ends were trimmed by 5 bases and 6 bases, with 18 bases remaining between them. CDR3 length: 15 residues. CDR3 residues: CASSAQQGGLDTQYF. CDR3 DNA sequence: TGTGCCAGCAGCGCCCAACAGGGCGGGTTGGATACGCAGTATTTT. Drawing the rest from reference TRBV7-9 and TRBJ2-3, the complete variable domain is DTGVSQNPRHKITKRGQNVTFRCDPISEHNRLYWYRQTLGQGPEFLTYFQNEAQLEKSRLLSDRFSAERPKGSFSTLEIQRTEQGDSAMYLCASSAQQGGLDTQYFGPGTRLTVL.

This clonotype was seen more than once but under ten times. The CDR3 is CASSSGHSSYEQYF. The CDR3 DNA reads TGTGCCAGCAGTTCGGGACATTCCTCCTACGAGCAGTACTTC. V is TRBV6-5 and J is TRBJ2-7; a weak D match, TRBD1 (6 bases). The CDR3 has 14 amino acids. CDR1 is MNHEY, CDR2 SVGAGI, per germline. Trimming pared 4 bases from V and 0 bases from J, leaving 10 bases between.